Presented here are 19 T cell receptor beta chains from one specimen sequenced in a study of blood T cell repertoires in COVID-19. Only in-frame clones appear in the TCRdb table, and some are missing; sequencing was by immunoSEQ multiplex PCR. This sample carries about 300,000 clones, roughly 89% of them seen once, and the ten largest clones take approximately 2.9%. Sequencing used PBMCs or T cells enriched from blood (not recorded which). The receptors stem from a woman aged 45-65 years who had been exposed to COVID-19.

The CDR3 DNA sequence: TGTGCCGTAAAGCCTAGGGCAGTAGCGGGCGAGCAGTACTTC. Amino acid sequence: CAVKPRAVAGEQYF. The V gene is TRBV6-5, the J gene TRBJ2-7, with 7 bases matching TRBD2. The germline V gene has CDR1 MNHEY and CDR2 SVGAGI. CDR3 length: 14 residues. V shed 11 bases and J 6 bases; nucleotides not matched to a gene: 16.

This chain joins TRBV4-1 and TRBJ2-5; TRBD1 matches 9 bases. Trimming cost V 0 bases and J 4 bases; bases outside gene matches: 9. CDR1 is MGHRA and CDR2 is YSYEKL in the germline V gene. This CDR3 has 17 amino acids. The DNA for the CDR3 is TGCGCCAGCAGCCAAGACAAGACAGGGGGTTTTCGAGAGACCCAGTACTTC. Residues: CASSQDKTGGFRETQYF.

This sequence joins TRBV5-4 and TRBJ2-1; 12 nucleotides agree with TRBD2. Germline-derived CDR1 and CDR2 are SGHNT and YYREEE (reference sequence). This CDR3 has 15 residues. V was clipped by 0 bases and J by 6 bases; unmatched bases: 1. CDR3 in DNA: TGTGCCAGCAGCTTGGAACTAGCGGGGGGCAATGAGCAGTTCTTC. Its translation is CASSLELAGGNEQFF.

This clone was observed a single time. This rearrangement joins TRBV19 to TRBJ2-6, with D perhaps TRBD1 (6 bases). This CDR3 region has 15 residues. CDR1 and CDR2 (germline): LNHDA, SQIVND (reference sequence). With 5 bases removed from V and 2 bases from J, the gap between germline ends came to 10 bases. DNA for the CDR3: TGTGCCAGTAGTGCAAACAGGGCTGGGGCCAACGTCCTGACTTTC. This codes for CASSANRAGANVLTF.

V and J are TRBV18 and TRBJ2-2; D is undetermined. This CDR3 is built from 14 residues. Per germline, CDR1 KGHSH and CDR2 LQKENI. Trimming cost V 2 bases and J 2 bases, with 6 bases left between them. The CDR3 DNA is TGTGCCAGCTCACCAGTGGCAAACACCGGGGAGCTGTTTTTT. It codes for CASSPVANTGELFF.

V usage is TRBV2 and J usage is TRBJ1-5; D remains unclear. Germline V lookup: CDR1 SNHLY, CDR2 FYNNEI. Between the trimmed V and J ends, which lost 5 bases and 0 bases, there was a span of 8 bases. The CDR3 runs to 14 residues. The CDR3 sequence: CASSLGFSNQPQHF. CDR3 DNA: TGTGCCAGCAGTCTGGGCTTTAGCAATCAGCCCCAGCATTTT.

J is TRBJ2-4 and V is TRBV28, with unresolved D. CDR3 length: 16 residues. Between the trimmed V and J ends, which lost 6 bases and 0 bases, there was a span of 15 bases. Looked up from germline, CDR1 is MDHEN and CDR2 is SYDVKM. The CDR3 protein is CASSSYNGQAKNIQYF. CDR3 in DNA: TGTGCCAGCAGCTCTTATAATGGCCAAGCCAAAAACATTCAGTACTTC.

The chain is built from TRBV3-1 (or the pseudogene TRBV3-2) and TRBJ1-2; possible D gene TRBD1, 5 bases. V was trimmed by 6 bases and J by 8 bases, leaving 19 bases between them. The germline V gene has CDR1 LGHDT and CDR2 YNNKEL (reference sequence). The length of the CDR3 is 14 residues. CDR3 nucleotides: TGTGCCAGCAGACAGACAGAACTAATCGGGGGCTACACCTTC. This sequence encodes CASRQTELIGGYTF.

This clone was seen just once. The rearrangement links TRBV13 to TRBJ2-3; 7 bases match TRBD2. V lost 5 bases and J lost 0; bases outside the gene matches: 11. In germline, CDR1 is PRHDT, CDR2 FYEKMQ (reference sequence). The CDR3 runs 17 residues. The CDR3 DNA reads as TGTGCCAGCAGCCCTCGCGGGACTACCTATAGCACAGATACGCAGTATTTT. As protein: CASSPRGTTYSTDTQYF.

The chain has TRBV30 and TRBJ1-1; 7 positions agree with TRBD1. The CDR3 is 13 amino acids. The ends lost 0 bases at V and 7 bases at J; junction bases unmatched: 5. The germline V gene encodes CDR1 GTSNPN and CDR2 SVGIG (reference sequence). CDR3 amino acids: CAWSVLSGGEAFF. The CDR3 nucleotides read TGTGCCTGGAGTGTACTATCAGGGGGTGAAGCTTTCTTT.

The chain employs TRBV6-5 and TRBJ2-7; 9 bases fit TRBD1. CDR3 length equals 14 residues. The V and J ends lost 6 bases and 8 bases, in that order; junction bases with no gene match: 11. Germline V gene lookup returns CDR1 MNHEY and CDR2 SVGAGI. The chain's CDR3 is CASSPGTGPFKQYF. The CDR3 nucleotides read TGTGCCAGCAGCCCCGGGACAGGGCCCTTCAAGCAGTACTTC.

The V and J genes are TRBV5-3 and TRBJ2-2; D call uncertain. TRBV5-3 is flagged as an ORF with uncertain function. The ends were cut back, 9 bases at V and 0 bases at J, with 21 bases in the middle. The CDR3 extends over 17 amino acids. CDR3 sequence (DNA): TGTGCCATTCCCGGTCCAGGCTACCTCTCGAACACCGGGGAGCTGTTTTTT. Its protein product is CAIPGPGYLSNTGELFF.

The chain has TRBV7-9 and TRBJ1-2, with 8 positions matching TRBD1. Germline values: CDR1 SEHNR, CDR2 FQNEAQ (reference sequence). The trim removed 5 bases at V and 2 bases at J, leaving 10 bases unmatched. The CDR3 runs to 16 residues. The CDR3 protein is CASSAHPGTGNYGYTF. DNA for the CDR3: TGTGCCAGCAGCGCCCACCCCGGGACAGGAAACTATGGCTACACCTTC.

This chain uses TRBV7-2 with TRBJ2-1; D is uncertain. This CDR3 comprises 13 residues. Trimming cost V 5 bases and J 7 bases, with 12 bases left between them. Germline CDR1 SGHTA, CDR2 FQGNSA. CDR3 protein: CASSLVPRNEQFF. The CDR3 DNA follows: TGTGCCAGCAGCCTGGTCCCTCGGAATGAGCAGTTCTTC.

V and J are TRBV3-1 (or the pseudogene TRBV3-2) and TRBJ1-4; TRBD1 matches 7 bases. The ends lost 3 bases at V and 7 bases at J; junction bases unmatched: 5. Germline V gene lookup returns CDR1 LGHDT and CDR2 YNNKEL (reference sequence). CDR3 length: 14 amino acids. The CDR3 loop reads CASSQPGQPEKLFF. The CDR3 nucleotides are TGTGCCAGCAGCCAGCCGGGACAGCCTGAAAAACTGTTTTTT.

The chain recombines TRBV29-1 with TRBJ2-7; tentatively, D is TRBD2 (5 bases). V dropped 0 bases and J dropped 0 bases, with 6 bases sitting between them. Germline V gene lookup returns CDR1 SQVTM and CDR2 ANQGSEA. This CDR3 has 13 residues. DNA of the CDR3: TGCAGCGTTGAAGAGGGGAGCTCCTACGAGCAGTACTTC. This sequence encodes CSVEEGSSYEQYF.

The chain joins TRBV19 to TRBJ1-2; tentatively, D is TRBD1 (5 bases). V lost 2 bases and J 0 bases, leaving 16 bases between the germline ends. Germline V gives CDR1 LNHDA, CDR2 SQIVND (reference sequence). This CDR3 is built from 17 residues. CDR3 residues: CASSISTGVLTNYGYTF. The CDR3 bases are TGTGCCAGTAGTATATCCACAGGAGTGTTGACTAACTATGGCTACACCTTC.

The CDR3: CAWTNLRAGRAFF. For the CDR3, the DNA is TGTGCCTGGACTAACTTAAGGGCAGGGCGAGCTTTCTTT. The V and J genes are TRBV30 and TRBJ1-1; D perhaps matches TRBD1 (5 bases). The CDR3 covers 13 residues. Trimming stripped 4 bases from V and 10 bases from J, with 19 bases between. In germline, CDR1 is GTSNPN, CDR2 SVGIG (reference sequence).

The chain recombines TRBV7-8 with TRBJ1-1; D is possibly TRBD1 (5 bases). Germline CDR1 reads SGHVS; CDR2 reads FQNEAQ. With 1 base removed from V and 7 bases from J, the gap between germline ends came to 16 bases. CDR3 length: 15 residues. CDR3 sequence reads: CASSLVPGRGYEAFF. The CDR3 nucleotides are TGTGCCAGCAGCTTAGTGCCGGGGCGGGGATATGAAGCTTTCTTT.